Following are 21 T cell receptor beta chains from one sample sequenced in a study of OX40 agonist ivuxolimab in advanced cancers. Sequencing used immunoSEQ multiplex PCR; TCRdb keeps in-frame clones, though not all of them. The sample lists roughly 17,000 clones, roughly 87% occurring once. Sequencing used CD4+ or CD8+ T cells sorted from blood, obtained in a trial of the OX40 agonist ivuxolimab. These TCRs come from an adult with an advanced solid tumor such as melanoma, head and neck, liver or kidney cancer.

The chain is built from TRBV6-1 and TRBJ2-5, with D perhaps matching TRBD1 (5 bases). The germline V gene has CDR1 MNHNS and CDR2 SASEGT. Between the trimmed V and J ends, which lost 2 bases and 1 base, there was a span of 8 bases. The CDR3 has 14 residues. CDR3 sequence reads: CASSERGTQETQYF. The DNA for the CDR3 is TGTGCCAGCAGTGAAAGGGGAACCCAAGAGACCCAGTACTTC.

The V and J genes are TRBV27 and TRBJ1-6; D is perhaps TRBD1 (5 bases). Trimming shortened V by 5 bases and J by 9 bases, and 14 bases separated the two germline ends. Germline V gives CDR1 MNHEY, CDR2 SMNVEV (reference sequence). This CDR3 region has 14 residues. The DNA of the CDR3 is TGTGCCAGCAGTGAATACCTAGGGGTTTCACCCCTCCACTTT. Translating it yields CASSEYLGVSPLHF.

This rearrangement joins TRBV4-1 to TRBJ2-7, with D hard to call. Germline V gene data show CDR1 as MGHRA and CDR2 as YSYEKL. There are 15 residues in the CDR3. V was pared by 2 bases and J by 0 bases, with 11 bases between. CDR3 DNA: TGCGCCAGCAGCCAAACACCACCTCCCTCCTACGAGCAGTACTTC. Translating gives CASSQTPPPSYEQYF.

The V and J genes are TRBV27 and TRBJ1-1; 7 positions match TRBD1. The V gene's germline CDR1 is MNHEY and CDR2 SMNVEV (reference sequence). The ends lost 6 bases at V and 4 bases at J; junction bases unmatched: 8. CDR3 length: 14 amino acids. CDR3 in amino acids: CASSPTGSGTEAFF. The CDR3 region has the DNA TGTGCCAGCAGCCCGACAGGGTCGGGCACTGAAGCTTTCTTT.

This clone appeared a single time. The chain recombines TRBV29-1 with TRBJ2-1, with 8 bases lining up with TRBD2. Trimming cost V 8 bases and J 4 bases; bases outside gene matches: 7. Germline V lookup: CDR1 SQVTM, CDR2 ANQGSEA. The CDR3 length is 13 residues. Here the CDR3 reads CSQARGAYNEQFF. Written as DNA, the CDR3 is TGCAGCCAGGCGCGGGGGGCGTACAATGAGCAGTTCTTC.

This chain links TRBV7-9 with TRBJ1-3, with TRBD1 as a possible D gene (5 bases). Germline V gene lookup returns CDR1 SEHNR and CDR2 FQNEAQ (reference sequence). This CDR3 is built from 14 residues. V was cut by 9 bases and J by 0 bases, with 12 bases left in between. In nucleotides, the CDR3 is TGTGCCAGTGCGGGGGTCTCCTCTGGAAACACCATATATTTT. It encodes CASAGVSSGNTIYF. Combining the CDR3 with reference TRBV7-9 and TRBJ1-3 gives the whole variable domain DTGVSQNPRHKITKRGQNVTFRCDPISEHNRLYWYRQTLGQGPEFLTYFQNEAQLEKSRLLSDRFSAERPKGSFSTLEIQRTEQGDSAMYLCASAGVSSGNTIYFGEGSWLTVV.

This clone was seen just once. V usage is TRBV11-2 and J usage is TRBJ1-1; D possibly corresponds to TRBD1 (6 bases). Germline CDR1 reads SGHAT; CDR2 reads FQNNGV. V lost 4 bases and J 1 base, leaving 13 bases between the germline ends. The CDR3 is 15 residues long. The CDR3 DNA sequence: TGTGCCAGCAGCTCCCTCCTACAGGGGAACACTGAAGCTTTCTTT. Its translation: CASSSLLQGNTEAFF. The full variable domain, with the rest looked up from reference TRBV11-2 and TRBJ1-1, is EAGVAQSPRYKIIEKRQSVAFWCNPISGHATLYWYQQILGQGPKLLIQFQNNGVVDDSQLPKDRFSAERLKGVDSTLKIQPAKLEDSAVYLCASSSLLQGNTEAFFGQGTRLTVV.

The chain recombines TRBV9 with TRBJ2-3; 7 nucleotides agree with TRBD2. CDR1 is SGDLS, CDR2 YYNGEE, per germline. The CDR3 is 16 amino acids. V gave up 4 bases and J gave up 2 bases; unmatched junction bases: 10. CDR3 residues: CASSLSAGEITDTQYF. Written as DNA, the CDR3 is TGTGCCAGCAGCTTGTCGGCGGGGGAGATCACAGATACGCAGTATTTT.

The J gene is TRBJ2-2, the V gene TRBV7-9; no clear D gene. Germline V gene sequence: CDR1 SEHNR, CDR2 FQNEAQ (reference sequence). Trimming took off 1 base at V and 2 bases at J, with 5 bases between the two ends. This CDR3 contains 14 residues. In DNA form, the CDR3 reads TGTGCCAGCAGCTTAGGCACCAACACCGGGGAGCTGTTTTTT. It yields the protein CASSLGTNTGELFF.

The chain uses TRBV10-2 and TRBJ1-2; the D gene is possibly TRBD1 (5 bases). CDR3 size: 15 residues. Germline CDR1 is WSHSY and CDR2 is SAAADI. V was shortened by 10 bases and J by 2 bases, with 20 bases between the two germline ends. The CDR3 nucleotides read TGCGCCACCGGGGAATTAGGGACGGAGAACTATGGCTACACCTTC. It translates to CATGELGTENYGYTF.

CDR3 in DNA: TGTGCCAGCAGCCAAGATGTCGGGGGGGCTACAGATACGCAGTATTTT. Translated, it gives CASSQDVGGATDTQYF. This sequence joins TRBV14 and TRBJ2-3; the match to TRBD2 covers 8 bases. The CDR3 extends over 16 amino acids. Germline CDR1 is SGHDN and CDR2 is FVKESK. Trimming at V came to 0 bases and at J to 3 bases, leaving 5 bases not matched to a gene.

V gene TRBV28 combines with J gene TRBJ2-1, with D perhaps matching TRBD2 (5 bases). In germline, CDR1 is MDHEN, CDR2 SYDVKM. Trimming took off 3 bases at V and 3 bases at J, with 9 bases between the two ends. The CDR3 has 14 residues. The CDR3 region is CASSFSGGYNEQFF. CDR3 nucleotides: TGTGCCAGCAGTTTTTCCGGAGGCTACAATGAGCAGTTCTTC.

The chain employs TRBV7-9 and TRBJ2-7; the D gene is possibly TRBD1 (6 bases). Germline V gene lookup returns CDR1 SEHNR and CDR2 FQNEAQ (reference sequence). This CDR3 has 15 amino acids. V gave up 1 base and J gave up 3 bases, with 13 bases separating them. The CDR3 bases are TGTGCCAGCAGCTTAGATGGGACAAAATTCTACGAGCAGTACTTC. Translation: CASSLDGTKFYEQYF.

The chain recombines TRBV27 with TRBJ1-4; 10 positions agree with TRBD1. V lost 6 bases and J lost 8; bases outside the gene matches: 15. Germline CDR1 and CDR2: MNHEY and SMNVEV (reference sequence). This CDR3 has 17 residues. CDR3 sequence (DNA): TGTGCCAGCAGACCAGTTGACCAAGGACAGGGGGACGAAAAACTGTTTTTT. Amino acid sequence: CASRPVDQGQGDEKLFF.

The V and J genes are TRBV5-1 and TRBJ1-4; TRBD1 is a possible D gene (5 bases). The V gene's germline CDR1 is SGHRS and CDR2 YFSETQ. The CDR3 is 13 residues long. V was clipped by 5 bases and J by 3 bases, with 8 bases between them. This CDR3 is CASRGGSNEKLFF. The CDR3 nucleotides read TGCGCCAGCAGGGGGGGTTCTAATGAAAAACTGTTTTTT.

This rearrangement joins TRBV18 to TRBJ2-5, with 13 bases identical to TRBD2. The CDR3 sequence is 15 residues long. Germline-derived CDR1 and CDR2 are KGHSH and LQKENI. After removal of 3 bases from V and 3 bases from J, the junction contained 1 base not matched to a gene. CDR3 DNA: TGTGCCAGCTCACCCGGGACTAGCGGGGAAGAGACCCAGTACTTC. Its protein product is CASSPGTSGEETQYF.

Points on this clone: One end of the junction varies from germline; a read error may be responsible. This chain connects TRBV6-5 to TRBJ2-7; no reliable D call. The length of the CDR3 is 12 residues. CDR1 is MNHEY and CDR2 is SVGAGI in the germline V gene. The CDR3 sequence: CASSYTSYGQYF. CDR3 sequence (DNA): TGTGCCAGCAGTTATACCAGCTACGGGCAGTACTTC.

Notes on this clone: A junction boundary mismatches the germline segment, possibly from a read error. V and J are TRBV6-6 and TRBJ2-1; D might be TRBD2 (5 bases). The CDR3 contains 12 residues. Germline V gene sequence: CDR1 MNHNY, CDR2 SVGAGI (reference sequence). CDR3 DNA: TGTGCCAGCAGTTACTCTGCGGGCCCACAAGTCTTC. Residues: CASSYSAGPQVF.

The chain recombines TRBV9 with TRBJ2-3; D remains ambiguous. CDR3 length: 14 residues. From germline, CDR1 is SGDLS and CDR2 YYNGEE. V was trimmed by 0 bases and J by 1 base, leaving 6 bases between them. The CDR3 loop reads CASSVEGGTDTQYF. CDR3 bases: TGTGCCAGCAGCGTAGAAGGAGGCACAGATACGCAGTATTTT.

This clone was seen a few times. The rearrangement uses TRBV2 and TRBJ1-5, with D unclear. V was cut by 5 bases and J by 7 bases, with 9 bases left in between. The CDR3 sequence is 12 residues long. The germline gives CDR1 SNHLY, CDR2 FYNNEI. CDR3 loop: CASSPVGQPQHF. CDR3 sequence (DNA): TGTGCCAGCAGTCCTGTTGGGCAGCCCCAGCATTTT.

This chain connects TRBV6-5 to TRBJ1-4; 7 positions agree with TRBD1. Losses at the gene ends were 4 bases for V and 5 bases for J; bases not matched to a gene: 4. The V gene's germline CDR1 is MNHEY and CDR2 SVGAGI. The CDR3 runs to 14 residues. CDR3 region: CASSWDSANEKLFF. As DNA, the CDR3 is TGTGCCAGCAGTTGGGACAGCGCCAATGAAAAACTGTTTTTT.